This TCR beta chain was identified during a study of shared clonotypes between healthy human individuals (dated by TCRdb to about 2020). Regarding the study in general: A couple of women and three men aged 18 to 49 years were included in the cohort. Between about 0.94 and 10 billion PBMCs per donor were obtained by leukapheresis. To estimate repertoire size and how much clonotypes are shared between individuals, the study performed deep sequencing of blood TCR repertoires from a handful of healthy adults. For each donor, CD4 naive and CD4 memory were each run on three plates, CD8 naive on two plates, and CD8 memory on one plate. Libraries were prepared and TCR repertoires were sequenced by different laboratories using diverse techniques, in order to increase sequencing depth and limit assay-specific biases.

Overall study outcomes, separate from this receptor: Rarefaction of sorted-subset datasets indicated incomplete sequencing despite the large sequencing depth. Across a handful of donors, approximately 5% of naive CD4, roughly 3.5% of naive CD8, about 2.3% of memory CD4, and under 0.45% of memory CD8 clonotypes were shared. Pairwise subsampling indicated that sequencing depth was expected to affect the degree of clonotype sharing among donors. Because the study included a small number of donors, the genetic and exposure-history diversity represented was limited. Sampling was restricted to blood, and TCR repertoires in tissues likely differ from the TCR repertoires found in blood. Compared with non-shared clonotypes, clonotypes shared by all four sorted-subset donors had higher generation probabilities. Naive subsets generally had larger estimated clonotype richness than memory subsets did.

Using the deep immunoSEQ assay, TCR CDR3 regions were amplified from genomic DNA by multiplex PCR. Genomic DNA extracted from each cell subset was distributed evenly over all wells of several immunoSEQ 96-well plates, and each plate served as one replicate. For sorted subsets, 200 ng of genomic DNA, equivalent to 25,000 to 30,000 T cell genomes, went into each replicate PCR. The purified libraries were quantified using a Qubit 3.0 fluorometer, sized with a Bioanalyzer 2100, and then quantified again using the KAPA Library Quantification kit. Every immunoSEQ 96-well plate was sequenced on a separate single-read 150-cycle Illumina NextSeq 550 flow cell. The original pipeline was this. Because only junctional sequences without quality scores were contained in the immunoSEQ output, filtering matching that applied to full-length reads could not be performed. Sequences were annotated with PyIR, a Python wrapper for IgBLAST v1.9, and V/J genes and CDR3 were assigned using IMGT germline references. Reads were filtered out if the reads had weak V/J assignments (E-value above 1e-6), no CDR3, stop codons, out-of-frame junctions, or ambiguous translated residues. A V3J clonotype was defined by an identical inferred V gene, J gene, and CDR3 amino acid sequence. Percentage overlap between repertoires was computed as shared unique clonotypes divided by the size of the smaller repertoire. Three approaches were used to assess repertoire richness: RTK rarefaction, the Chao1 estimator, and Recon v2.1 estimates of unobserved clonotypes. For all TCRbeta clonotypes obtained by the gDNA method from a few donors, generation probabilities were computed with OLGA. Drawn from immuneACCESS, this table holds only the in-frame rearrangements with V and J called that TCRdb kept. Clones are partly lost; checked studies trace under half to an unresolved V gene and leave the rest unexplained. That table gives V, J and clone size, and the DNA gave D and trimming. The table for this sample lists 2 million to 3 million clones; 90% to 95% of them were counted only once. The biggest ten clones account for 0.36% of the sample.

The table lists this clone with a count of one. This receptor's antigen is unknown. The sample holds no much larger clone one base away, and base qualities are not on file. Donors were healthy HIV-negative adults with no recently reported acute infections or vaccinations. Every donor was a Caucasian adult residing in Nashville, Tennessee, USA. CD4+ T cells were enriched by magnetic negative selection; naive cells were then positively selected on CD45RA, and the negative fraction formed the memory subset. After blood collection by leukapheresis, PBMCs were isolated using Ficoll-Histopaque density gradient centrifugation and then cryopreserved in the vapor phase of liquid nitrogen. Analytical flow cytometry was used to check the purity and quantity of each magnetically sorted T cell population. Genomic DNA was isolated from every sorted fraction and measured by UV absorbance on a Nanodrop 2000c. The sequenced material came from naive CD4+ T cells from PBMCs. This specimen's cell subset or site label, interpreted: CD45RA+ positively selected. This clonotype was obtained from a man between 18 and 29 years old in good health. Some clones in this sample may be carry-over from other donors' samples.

The sequenced DNA: TGCACTCATCGACCCGCCAGCCGGGACAGCAATCAGCCCCAGCATTTT. Its protein reads: CTHRPASRDSNQPQHF. The sequence links TRBV10-1 to TRBJ1-5; the D gene is perhaps TRBD1, from 5 matching bases. From the cysteine up to the phenylalanine, the CDR3 has a length of 16 residues. The entry retains the CDR3 DNA only, 48 bases that are in frame from base 1. CDR1 WNHNN and CDR2 SYGVQD were looked up in the germline V gene (reference sequence).